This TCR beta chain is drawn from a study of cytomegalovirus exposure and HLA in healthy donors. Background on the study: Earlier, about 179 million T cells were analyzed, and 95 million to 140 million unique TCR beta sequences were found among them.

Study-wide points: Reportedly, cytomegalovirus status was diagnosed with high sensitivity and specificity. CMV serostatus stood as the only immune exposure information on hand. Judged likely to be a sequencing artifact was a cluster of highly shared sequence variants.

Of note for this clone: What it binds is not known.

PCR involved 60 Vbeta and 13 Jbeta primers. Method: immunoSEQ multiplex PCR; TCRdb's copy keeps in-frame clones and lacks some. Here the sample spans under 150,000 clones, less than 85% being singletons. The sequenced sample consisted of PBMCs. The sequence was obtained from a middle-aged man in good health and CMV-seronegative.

CDR3: CASSLAGTSGSGDKQYF. The CDR3 DNA sequence: TGCGCCAGCAGCTTGGCCGGGACTAGCGGGAGCGGGGACAAGCAGTACTTC. V usage is TRBV5-1 and J usage is TRBJ2-7; 14 bases are a match to TRBD2. In germline, CDR1 is SGHRS, CDR2 YFSETQ. The CDR3 spans 17 residues. After removal of 0 bases from V and 8 bases from J, the junction contained 10 bases not matched to a gene.